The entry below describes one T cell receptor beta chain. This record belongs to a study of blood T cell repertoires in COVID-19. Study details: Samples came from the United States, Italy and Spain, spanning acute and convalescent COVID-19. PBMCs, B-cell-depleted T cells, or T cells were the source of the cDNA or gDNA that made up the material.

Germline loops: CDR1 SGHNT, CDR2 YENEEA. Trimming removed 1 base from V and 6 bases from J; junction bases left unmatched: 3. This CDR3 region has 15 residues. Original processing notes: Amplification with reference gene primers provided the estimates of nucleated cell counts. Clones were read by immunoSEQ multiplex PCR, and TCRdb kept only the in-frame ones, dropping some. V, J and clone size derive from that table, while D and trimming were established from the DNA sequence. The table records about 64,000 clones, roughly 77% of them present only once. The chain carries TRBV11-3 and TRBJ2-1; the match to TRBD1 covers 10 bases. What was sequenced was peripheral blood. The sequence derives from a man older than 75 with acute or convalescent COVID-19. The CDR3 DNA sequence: TGTGCCAGCAGCTTAGGACAGGGGGCTGCCAATGAGCAGTTCTTC. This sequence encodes CASSLGQGAANEQFF.